The entry below gives a single TCR beta chain sequence along with its context. What it recognizes is unknown. The data are from a study of shared clonotypes between healthy human individuals. Study conclusions and caveats: In general, naive subsets displayed greater estimated richness than memory subsets did.

Every subset's genomic DNA went evenly onto several immunoSEQ plates. Sequenced by immunoSEQ multiplex PCR; TCRdb stores in-frame clones only, minus some. The table shows just over 2,000,000 clones, with 90% to 95% occurring only once. Sequencing was done on a sample of naive CD4+ T cells sorted from blood. Subset meaning: CD45RA+ positively selected. The clonotype was recovered from a man aged 18 to 29 in good health.

The CDR3 loop is CASSSGGRGPSYEQYF. The CDR3, as DNA: TGTGCCAGCAGCTCCGGGGGGCGGGGGCCCTCCTACGAGCAGTACTTC. The chain has TRBV5-4 and TRBJ2-7, with D maybe TRBD2 (7 bases). Trimming took 3 bases from V and 0 from J, leaving 16 bases between them. The germline V gene has CDR1 SGHNT and CDR2 YYREEE (reference sequence). The CDR3 length is 16 residues.